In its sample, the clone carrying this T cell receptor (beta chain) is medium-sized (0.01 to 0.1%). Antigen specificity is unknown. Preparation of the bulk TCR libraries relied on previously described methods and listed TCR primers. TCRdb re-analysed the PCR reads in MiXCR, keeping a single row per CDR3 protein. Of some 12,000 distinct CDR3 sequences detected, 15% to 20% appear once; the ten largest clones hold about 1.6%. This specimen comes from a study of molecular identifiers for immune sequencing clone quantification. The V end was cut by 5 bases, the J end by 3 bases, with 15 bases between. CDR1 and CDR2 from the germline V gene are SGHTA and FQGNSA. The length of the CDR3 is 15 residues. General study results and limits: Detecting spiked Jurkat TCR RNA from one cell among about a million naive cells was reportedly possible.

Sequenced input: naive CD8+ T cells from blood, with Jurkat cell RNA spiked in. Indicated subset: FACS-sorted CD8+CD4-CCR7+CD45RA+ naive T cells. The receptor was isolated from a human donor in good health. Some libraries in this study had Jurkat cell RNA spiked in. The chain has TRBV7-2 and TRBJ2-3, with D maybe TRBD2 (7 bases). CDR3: CASSPAGASTDTQYF. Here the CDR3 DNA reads TGTGCCAGCAGCCCGGCGGGGGCTAGTACAGATACGCAGTATTTT. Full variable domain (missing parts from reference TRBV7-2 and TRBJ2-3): GAGVSQSPSNKVTEKGKDVELRCDPISGHTALYWYRQSLGQGLEFLIYFQGNSAPDKSGLPSDRFSAERTGGSVSTLTIQRTQQEDSAVYLCASSPAGASTDTQYFGPGTRLTVL.